A selection of T cell receptor beta chains follows, all from one sample in a study of blood T cell repertoires in COVID-19. The assay was immunoSEQ multiplex PCR, and TCRdb's table has in-frame clones only and misses some. The table lists some 150,000 clones, roughly 83% of them singletons. Source material: peripheral blood. The receptors derive from a woman in her fifties or sixties with COVID-19, enrolled during active disease. Each CDR3 is given with its conserved first and last residue. Each record gives: V gene, CDR3 protein.

TRBV19,CASTGTGGNQPQHF
TRBV5-6,CASSNGRTKETQYF
TRBV18,CASSPGYPDRGGSQPQHF
TRBV2,CASSETGGTYNSPLHF
TRBV18,CASSLGQGNSPLHF
TRBV4-1,CASSQERGFNGYTF
TRBV5-1,CASNSAGGNEQFF
TRBV5-1,CASSTQGASAGELFF
TRBV11-2,CASTLMTGINEKLFF
TRBV6-6,CASSTPGQGYNEQFF
TRBV5-1,CASSLNTEAFF
TRBV3-1/TRBV3-2,CASSQETSGGRETQYF
TRBV5-1,CASSLEGGRTNEKLFF
TRBV29-1,CSVTSRAAGELFF
TRBV19,CASSITRGPRTGELFF
TRBV5-1,CASSLAPEKNTEAFF
TRBV6-1,CASSERGLPSPLHF
TRBV7-3,CASSLGSKTDTQYF
TRBV9,CASSVGGTDSSGNTIYF
TRBV15,CATSRLASLLSF
TRBV19,CASSGQAYGYTF
TRBV7-2,CASSLTGTGNQPQHF
TRBV5-4,CASSSLYSQANYGYTF
TRBV6-5,CASSTGGLGTGELFF
TRBV19,CASSPAPGFYEKLFF
TRBV18,CASTTGLREPQHF
TRBV7-3,CASSLTRAVNTEAFF
TRBV29-1,CSVEGGQVGEKLFF
TRBV19,CASSDTYNSPLHF
TRBV20-1,CSASLGGTGVYSGNTIYF
TRBV11-2,CASSLAGIAGGEQFF
TRBV3-1/TRBV3-2,CASSQDSGYYQPQHF
TRBV25-1,CASSDPGQGKNEAFF
TRBV6-2/TRBV6-3,CASSPQTSGGANEQFF
TRBV6-1,CASSEVSYEQYF
TRBV14,CASSQEAVTEAFF
TRBV7-3,CASSHGTSPQYF
TRBV7-7,CASSPDRVNTGELFF
TRBV6-5,CASSLMGPGNTIYF
TRBV3-1/TRBV3-2,CASSPRGISYEQYF
TRBV5-1,CASSLAGASGGYTF
TRBV27,CANRDSSSNQPQHF
TRBV5-1,CASSLTGTGRGPSYEQYF
TRBV12-5,CASGLEGRNTEAFF
TRBV6-1,CASSEGASGSHTQYF
TRBV28,CASSLSLAGGYNEQFF
TRBV5-1,CASSTDRGLGPEAFF
TRBV30,CAWSRDSNEKLFF
TRBV9,CASSERVGLAGLSSYNEQFF
TRBV5-6,CASSLRVLAGVYNEQFF
TRBV7-9,CASSPGTGLLCQPQHF
TRBV7-8,CASSSNRRGMARETQYF
TRBV3-1/TRBV3-2,CASSQDRTGNQPQHF
TRBV7-2,CASSLRGRDTEAFF
TRBV2,CARSTSGSPTGELFF
TRBV6-5,CASSRQFSYNEQFF
TRBV19,CASTLGQNTEAFF
TRBV20-1,CSASYRGGQPQHF
TRBV6-1,CASSEGHRNQPQHF